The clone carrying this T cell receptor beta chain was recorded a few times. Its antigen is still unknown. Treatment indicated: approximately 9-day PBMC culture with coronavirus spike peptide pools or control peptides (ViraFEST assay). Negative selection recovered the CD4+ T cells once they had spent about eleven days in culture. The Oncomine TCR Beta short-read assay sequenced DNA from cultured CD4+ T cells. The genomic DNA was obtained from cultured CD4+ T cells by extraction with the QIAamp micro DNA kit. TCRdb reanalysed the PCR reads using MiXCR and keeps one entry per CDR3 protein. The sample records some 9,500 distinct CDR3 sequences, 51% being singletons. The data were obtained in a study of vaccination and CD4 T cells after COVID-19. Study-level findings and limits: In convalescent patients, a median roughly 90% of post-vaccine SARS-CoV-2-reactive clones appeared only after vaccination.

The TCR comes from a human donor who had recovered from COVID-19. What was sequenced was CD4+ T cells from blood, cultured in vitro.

This CDR3 is CATSDWGTSGELFF. CDR3 sequence (DNA): TGTGCCACCAGTGATTGGGGTACTTCCGGGGAGCTGTTTTTT. The chain recombines TRBV24-1 with TRBJ2-2; D remains ambiguous. Trimming stripped 2 bases from V and 6 bases from J, with 9 bases between. The germline V gene encodes CDR1 KGHDR and CDR2 SFDVKD. This CDR3 has 14 amino acids.